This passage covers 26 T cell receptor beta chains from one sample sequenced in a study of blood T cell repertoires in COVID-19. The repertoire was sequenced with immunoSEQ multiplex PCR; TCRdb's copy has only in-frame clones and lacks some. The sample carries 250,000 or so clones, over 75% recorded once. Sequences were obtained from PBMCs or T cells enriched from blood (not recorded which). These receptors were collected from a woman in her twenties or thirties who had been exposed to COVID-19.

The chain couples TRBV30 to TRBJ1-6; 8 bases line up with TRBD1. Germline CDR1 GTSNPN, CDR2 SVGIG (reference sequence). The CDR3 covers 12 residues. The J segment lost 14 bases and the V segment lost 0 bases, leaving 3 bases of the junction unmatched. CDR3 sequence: CAWSVDRGTLHF. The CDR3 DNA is TGTGCCTGGAGTGTAGACAGGGGCACCCTCCACTTT.

The CDR3 DNA reads TGTGCCAGCAGCCCTCGACAGGCCGCCTACGAGCAGTACTTC. As protein: CASSPRQAAYEQYF. The V call is TRBV9, the J call TRBJ2-7, with D maybe TRBD1 (6 bases). The CDR3 is made up of 14 amino acids. The germline CDR1 and CDR2 sequences are SGDLS and YYNGEE. Trimming removed 4 bases at V and 2 bases at J, with 13 bases between.

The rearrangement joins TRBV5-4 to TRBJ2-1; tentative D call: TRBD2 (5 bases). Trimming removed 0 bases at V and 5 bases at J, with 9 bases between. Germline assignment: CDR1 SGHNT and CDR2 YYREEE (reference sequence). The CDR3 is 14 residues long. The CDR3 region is CASSLADFDNEQFF. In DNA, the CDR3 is TGTGCCAGCAGCTTGGCGGACTTTGACAATGAGCAGTTCTTC.

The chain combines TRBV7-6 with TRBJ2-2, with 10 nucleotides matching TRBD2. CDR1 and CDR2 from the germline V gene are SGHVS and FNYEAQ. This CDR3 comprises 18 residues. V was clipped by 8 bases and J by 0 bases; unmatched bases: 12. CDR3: CASALKLGLAANTGELFF. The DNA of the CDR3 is TGTGCCAGCGCCCTTAAACTAGGACTAGCGGCGAACACCGGGGAGCTGTTTTTT.

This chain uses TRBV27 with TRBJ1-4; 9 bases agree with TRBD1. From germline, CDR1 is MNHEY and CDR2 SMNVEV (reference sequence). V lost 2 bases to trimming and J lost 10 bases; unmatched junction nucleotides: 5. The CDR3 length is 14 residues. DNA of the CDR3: TGTGCCAGCAGTTTAATGGGACAGGGTGGAAAACTGTTTTTT. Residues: CASSLMGQGGKLFF.

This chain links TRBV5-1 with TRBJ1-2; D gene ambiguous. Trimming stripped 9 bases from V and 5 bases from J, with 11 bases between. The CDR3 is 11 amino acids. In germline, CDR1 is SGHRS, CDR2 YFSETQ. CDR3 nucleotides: TGCGCCACTCCGACACAATATGGCTACACCTTC. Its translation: CATPTQYGYTF.

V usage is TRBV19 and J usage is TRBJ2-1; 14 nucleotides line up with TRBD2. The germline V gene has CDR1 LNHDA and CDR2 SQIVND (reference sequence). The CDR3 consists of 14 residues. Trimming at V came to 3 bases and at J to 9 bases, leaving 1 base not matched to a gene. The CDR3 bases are TGTGCCAGTAGTATTGGACTAGCGGGAGGTGAGCAGTTCTTC. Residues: CASSIGLAGGEQFF.

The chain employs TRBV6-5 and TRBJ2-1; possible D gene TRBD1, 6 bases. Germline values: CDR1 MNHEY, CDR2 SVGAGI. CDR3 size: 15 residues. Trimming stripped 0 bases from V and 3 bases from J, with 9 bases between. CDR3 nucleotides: TGTGCCAGCAGTTACTCGGGGACATACTACAATGAGCAGTTCTTC. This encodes CASSYSGTYYNEQFF.

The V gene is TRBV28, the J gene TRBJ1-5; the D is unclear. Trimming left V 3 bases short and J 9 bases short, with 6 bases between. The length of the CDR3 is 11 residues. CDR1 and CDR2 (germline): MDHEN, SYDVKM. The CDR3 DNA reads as TGTGCCAGCAGTTTCTATCCGCCCCAGCATTTT. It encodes CASSFYPPQHF.

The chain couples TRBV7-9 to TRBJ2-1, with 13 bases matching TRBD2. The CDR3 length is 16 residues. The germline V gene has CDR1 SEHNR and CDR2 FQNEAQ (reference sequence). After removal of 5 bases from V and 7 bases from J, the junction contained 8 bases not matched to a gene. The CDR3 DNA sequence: TGTGCCAGCAGCCCACTAGCGGGAGGGATGAGGAATGAGCAGTTCTTC. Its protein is CASSPLAGGMRNEQFF.

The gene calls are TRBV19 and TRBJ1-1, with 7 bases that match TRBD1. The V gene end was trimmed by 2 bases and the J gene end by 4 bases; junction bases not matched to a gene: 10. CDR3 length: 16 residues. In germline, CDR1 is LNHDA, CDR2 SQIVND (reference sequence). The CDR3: CASSIKGPGGVTEAFF. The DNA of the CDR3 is TGTGCCAGTAGTATAAAGGGGCCAGGGGGTGTCACTGAAGCTTTCTTT.

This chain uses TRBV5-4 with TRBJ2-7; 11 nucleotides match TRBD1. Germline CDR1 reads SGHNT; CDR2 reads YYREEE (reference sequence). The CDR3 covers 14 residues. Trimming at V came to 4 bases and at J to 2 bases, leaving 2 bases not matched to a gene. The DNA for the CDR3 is TGTGCCAGCAGCCAGGGACAGGGGGCCTACGAGCAGTACTTC. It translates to CASSQGQGAYEQYF.

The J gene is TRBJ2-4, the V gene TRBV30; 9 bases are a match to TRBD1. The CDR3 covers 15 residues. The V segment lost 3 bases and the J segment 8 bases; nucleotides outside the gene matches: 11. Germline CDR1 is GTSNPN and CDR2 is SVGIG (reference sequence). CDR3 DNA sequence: TGTGCCTGGAGCGGGACAGGGACCCGTGGAGACATTCAGTACTTC. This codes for CAWSGTGTRGDIQYF.

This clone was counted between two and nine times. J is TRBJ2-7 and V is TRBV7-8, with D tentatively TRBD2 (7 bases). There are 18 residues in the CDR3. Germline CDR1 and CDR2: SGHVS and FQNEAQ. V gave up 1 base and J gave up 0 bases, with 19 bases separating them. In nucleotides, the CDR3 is TGTGCCAGCAGCTTAGTCGGGGGGCAGGGCCTGAGCTCCTACGAGCAGTACTTC. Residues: CASSLVGGQGLSSYEQYF.

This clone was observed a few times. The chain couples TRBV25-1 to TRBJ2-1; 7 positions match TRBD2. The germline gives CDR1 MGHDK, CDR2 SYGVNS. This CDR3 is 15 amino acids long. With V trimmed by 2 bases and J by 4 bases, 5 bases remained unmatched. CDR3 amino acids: CASSEVPAGYNEQFF. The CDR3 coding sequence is TGTGCCAGCAGTGAAGTCCCAGCGGGATACAATGAGCAGTTCTTC.

The CDR3 sequence: CASSLSSGEKLFF. The CDR3 coding sequence is TGTGCCAGCAGTTTGAGTAGCGGTGAAAAACTGTTTTTT. The chain links TRBV12-3 or TRBV12-4 to TRBJ1-4; D unclear. The CDR3 contains 13 residues. V gave up 3 bases and J gave up 7 bases, with 9 bases separating them.

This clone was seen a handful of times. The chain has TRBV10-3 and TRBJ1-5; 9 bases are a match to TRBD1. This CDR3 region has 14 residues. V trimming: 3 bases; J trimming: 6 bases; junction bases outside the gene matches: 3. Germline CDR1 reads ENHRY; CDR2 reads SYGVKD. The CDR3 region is CAISEETGGQPQHF. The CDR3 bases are TGTGCCATCAGTGAAGAGACAGGGGGTCAGCCCCAGCATTTT.

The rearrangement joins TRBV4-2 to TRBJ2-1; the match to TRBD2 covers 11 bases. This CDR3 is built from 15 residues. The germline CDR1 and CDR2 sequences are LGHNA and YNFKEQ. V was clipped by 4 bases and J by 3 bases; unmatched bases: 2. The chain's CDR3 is CASSLTSGDYNEQFF. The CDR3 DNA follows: TGTGCCAGCAGCCTGACTAGCGGGGACTACAATGAGCAGTTCTTC.

The CDR3 loop reads CAIRADILNTEAFF. As DNA, the CDR3 is TGTGCCATCAGGGCGGACATACTGAACACTGAAGCTTTCTTT. The rearrangement joins TRBV10-3 to TRBJ1-1; a possible D gene is TRBD1 (5 bases). Germline V gene data show CDR1 as ENHRY and CDR2 as SYGVKD. The CDR3 is 14 amino acids. V was clipped by 6 bases and J by 0 bases, with 11 bases between them.

The CDR3 DNA reads TGTGCCAGCAGTCCCCCGGGACAGGGGAATCAGCCCCAGCATTTT. Translating gives CASSPPGQGNQPQHF. The rearrangement joins TRBV28 to TRBJ1-5; 10 bases map to TRBD1. Germline V CDR1 and CDR2: MDHEN, SYDVKM. V lost 5 bases and J lost 4; bases outside the gene matches: 5. The CDR3 runs 15 residues.

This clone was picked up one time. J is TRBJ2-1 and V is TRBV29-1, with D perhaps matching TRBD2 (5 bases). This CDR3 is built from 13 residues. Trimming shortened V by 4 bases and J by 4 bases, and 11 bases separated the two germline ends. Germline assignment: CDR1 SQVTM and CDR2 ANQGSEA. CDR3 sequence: CSVGGWLYNEQFF. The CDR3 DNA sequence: TGCAGCGTTGGAGGGTGGCTGTACAATGAGCAGTTCTTC.

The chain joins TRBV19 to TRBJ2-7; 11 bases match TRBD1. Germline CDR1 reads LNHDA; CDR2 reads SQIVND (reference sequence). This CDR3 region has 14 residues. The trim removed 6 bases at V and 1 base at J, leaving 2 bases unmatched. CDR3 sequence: CASSRDRGSYEQYF. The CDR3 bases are TGTGCCAGTAGCCGGGACAGGGGGTCCTACGAGCAGTACTTC.

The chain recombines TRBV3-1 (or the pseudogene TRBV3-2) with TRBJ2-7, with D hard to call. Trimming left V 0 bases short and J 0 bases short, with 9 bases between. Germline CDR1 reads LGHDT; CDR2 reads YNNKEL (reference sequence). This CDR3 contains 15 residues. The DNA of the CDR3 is TGTGCCAGCAGCCAAGACGCAAGGAGCTCCTACGAGCAGTACTTC. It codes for CASSQDARSSYEQYF.

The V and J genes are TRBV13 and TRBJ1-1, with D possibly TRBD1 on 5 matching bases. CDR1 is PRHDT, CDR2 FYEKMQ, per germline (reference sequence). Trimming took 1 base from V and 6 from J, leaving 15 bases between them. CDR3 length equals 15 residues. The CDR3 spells CASSLVGQGSPEAFF. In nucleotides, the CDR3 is TGTGCCAGCAGCTTAGTAGGCCAGGGAAGCCCTGAAGCTTTCTTT.

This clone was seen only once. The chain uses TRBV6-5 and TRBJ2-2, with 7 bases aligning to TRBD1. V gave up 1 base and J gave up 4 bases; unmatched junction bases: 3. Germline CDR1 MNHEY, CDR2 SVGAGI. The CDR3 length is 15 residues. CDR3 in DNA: TGTGCCAGCAGTTACTTTGGACAGGTCACCGGGGAGCTGTTTTTT. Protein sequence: CASSYFGQVTGELFF.

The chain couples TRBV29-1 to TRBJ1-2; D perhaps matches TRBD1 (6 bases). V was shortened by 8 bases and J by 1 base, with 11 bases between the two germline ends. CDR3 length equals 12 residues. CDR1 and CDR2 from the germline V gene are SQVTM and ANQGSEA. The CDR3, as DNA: TGCAGCCTGGGACACATTAACTATGGCTACACCTTC. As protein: CSLGHINYGYTF.